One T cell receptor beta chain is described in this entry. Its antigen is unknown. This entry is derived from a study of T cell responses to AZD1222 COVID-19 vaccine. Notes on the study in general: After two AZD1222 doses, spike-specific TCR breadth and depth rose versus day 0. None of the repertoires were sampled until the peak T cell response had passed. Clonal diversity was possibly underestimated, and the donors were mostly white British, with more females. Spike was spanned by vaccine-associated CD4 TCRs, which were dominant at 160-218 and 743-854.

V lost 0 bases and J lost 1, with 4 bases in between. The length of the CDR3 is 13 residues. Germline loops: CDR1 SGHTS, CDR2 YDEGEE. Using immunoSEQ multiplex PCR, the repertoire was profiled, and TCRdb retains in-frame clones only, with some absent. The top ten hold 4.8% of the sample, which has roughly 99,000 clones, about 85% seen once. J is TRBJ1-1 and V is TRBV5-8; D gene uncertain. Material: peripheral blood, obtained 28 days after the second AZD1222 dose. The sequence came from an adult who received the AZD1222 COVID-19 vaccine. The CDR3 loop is CASSLDPNTEAFF. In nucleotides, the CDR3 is TGTGCCAGCAGCTTGGACCCGAACACTGAAGCTTTCTTT. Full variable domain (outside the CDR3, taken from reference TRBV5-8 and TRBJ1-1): EAGVTQSPTHLIKTRGQQATLRCSPISGHTSVYWYQQALGLGLQFLLWYDEGEERNRGNFPPRFSGRQFPNYSSELNVNALELEDSALYLCASSLDPNTEAFFGQGTRLTVV.